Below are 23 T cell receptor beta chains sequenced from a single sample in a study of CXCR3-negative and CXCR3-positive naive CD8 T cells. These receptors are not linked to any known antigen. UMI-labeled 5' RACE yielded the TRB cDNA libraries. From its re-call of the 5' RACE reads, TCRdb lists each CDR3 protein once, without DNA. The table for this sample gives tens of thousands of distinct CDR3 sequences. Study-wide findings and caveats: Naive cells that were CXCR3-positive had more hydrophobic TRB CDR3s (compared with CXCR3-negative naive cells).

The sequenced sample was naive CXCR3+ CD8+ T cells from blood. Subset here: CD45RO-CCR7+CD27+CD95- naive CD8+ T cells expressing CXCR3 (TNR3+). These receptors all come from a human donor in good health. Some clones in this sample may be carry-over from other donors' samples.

The CDR3 protein is CASSLPTGYGYTF. This rearrangement joins TRBV7-9 to TRBJ1-2. The CDR3 runs 13 residues. CDR1 and CDR2 (germline): SEHNR, FQNEAQ (reference sequence).

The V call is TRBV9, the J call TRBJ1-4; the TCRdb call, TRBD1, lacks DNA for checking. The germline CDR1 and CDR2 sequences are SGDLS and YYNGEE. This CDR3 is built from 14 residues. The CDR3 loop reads CASSVLAGEEKLFF. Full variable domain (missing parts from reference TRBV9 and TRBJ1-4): DSGVTQTPKHLITATGQRVTLRCSPRSGDLSVYWYQQSLDQGLQFLIQYYNGEERAKGNILERFSAQQFPDLHSELNLSSLELGDSALYFCASSVLAGEEKLFFGSGTQLSVL.

CDR3 amino acids: CASGMDRVYYQQYF. The V gene is TRBV28, the J gene TRBJ2-7; the TCRdb call, TRBD1, lacks DNA for checking. Germline CDR1 is MDHEN and CDR2 is SYDVKM. The CDR3 runs to 14 residues. Full variable domain (rest looked up from reference TRBV28 and TRBJ2-7): DVKVTQSSRYLVKRTGEKVFLECVQDMDHENMFWYRQDPGLGLRLIYFSYDVKMKEKGDIPEGYSVSREKKERFSLILESASTNQTSMYLCASGMDRVYYQQYFGPGTRLTVT.

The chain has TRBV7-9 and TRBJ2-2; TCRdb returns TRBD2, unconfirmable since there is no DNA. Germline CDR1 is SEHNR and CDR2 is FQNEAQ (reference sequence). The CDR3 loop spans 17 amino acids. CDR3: CASSSIGRETATGELFF. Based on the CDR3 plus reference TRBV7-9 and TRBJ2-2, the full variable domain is DTGVSQNPRHKITKRGQNVTFRCDPISEHNRLYWYRQTLGQGPEFLTYFQNEAQLEKSRLLSDRFSAERPKGSFSTLEIQRTEQGDSAMYLCASSSIGRETATGELFFGEGSRLTVL.

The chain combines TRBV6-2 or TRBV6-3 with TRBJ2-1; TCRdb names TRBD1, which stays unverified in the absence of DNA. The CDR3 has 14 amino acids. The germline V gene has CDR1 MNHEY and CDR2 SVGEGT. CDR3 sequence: CASSSRGEYNEQFF.

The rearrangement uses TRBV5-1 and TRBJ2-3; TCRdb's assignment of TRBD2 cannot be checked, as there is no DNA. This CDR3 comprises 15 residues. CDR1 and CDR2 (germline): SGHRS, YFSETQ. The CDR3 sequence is CASSLVTSQADTQYF.

This CDR3 is CASSLIGNEQFF. This rearrangement joins TRBV7-3 to TRBJ2-1. The germline V gene has CDR1 SGHTA and CDR2 FQGTGA. The CDR3 extends over 12 amino acids.

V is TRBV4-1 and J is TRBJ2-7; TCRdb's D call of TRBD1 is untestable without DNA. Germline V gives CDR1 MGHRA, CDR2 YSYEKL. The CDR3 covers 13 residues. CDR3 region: CASSQDRDDEQYF.

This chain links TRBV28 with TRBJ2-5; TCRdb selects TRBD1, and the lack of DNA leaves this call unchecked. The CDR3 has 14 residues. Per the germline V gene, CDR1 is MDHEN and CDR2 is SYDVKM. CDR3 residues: CASSLDSVRETQYF.

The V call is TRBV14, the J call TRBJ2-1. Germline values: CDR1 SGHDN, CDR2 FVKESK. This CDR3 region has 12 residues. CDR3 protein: CASSPNLNEQFF.

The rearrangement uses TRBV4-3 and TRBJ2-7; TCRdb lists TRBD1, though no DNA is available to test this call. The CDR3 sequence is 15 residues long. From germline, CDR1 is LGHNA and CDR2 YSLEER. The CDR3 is CASSLLRDRGYEQYF.

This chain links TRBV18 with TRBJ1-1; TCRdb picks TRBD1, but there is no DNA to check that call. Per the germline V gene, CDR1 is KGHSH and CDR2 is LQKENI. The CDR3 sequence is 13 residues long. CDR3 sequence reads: CASSPGGASEAFF.

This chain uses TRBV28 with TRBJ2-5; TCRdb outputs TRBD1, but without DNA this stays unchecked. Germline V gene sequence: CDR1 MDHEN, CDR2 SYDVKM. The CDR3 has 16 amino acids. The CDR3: CASSVTPTESQETQYF.

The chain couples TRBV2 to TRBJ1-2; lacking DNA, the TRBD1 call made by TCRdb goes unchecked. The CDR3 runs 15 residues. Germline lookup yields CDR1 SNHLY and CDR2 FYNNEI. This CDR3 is CASSGPWTEVDGFTF.

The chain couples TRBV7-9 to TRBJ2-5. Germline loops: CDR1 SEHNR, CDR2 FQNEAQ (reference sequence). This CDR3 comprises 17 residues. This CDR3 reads CASSSNLRLRFQETQYF.

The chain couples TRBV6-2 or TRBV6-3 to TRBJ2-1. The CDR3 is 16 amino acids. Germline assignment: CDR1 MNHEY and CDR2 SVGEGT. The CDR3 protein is CASSYSATLTYNEQLF.

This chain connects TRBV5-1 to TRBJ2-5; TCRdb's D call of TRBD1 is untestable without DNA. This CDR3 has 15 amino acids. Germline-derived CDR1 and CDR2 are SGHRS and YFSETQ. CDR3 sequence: CASSFLPGKQETQYF.

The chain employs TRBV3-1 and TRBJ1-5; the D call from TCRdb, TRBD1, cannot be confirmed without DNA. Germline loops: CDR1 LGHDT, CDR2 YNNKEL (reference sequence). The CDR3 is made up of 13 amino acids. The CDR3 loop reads CASSQPGNQPQHF.

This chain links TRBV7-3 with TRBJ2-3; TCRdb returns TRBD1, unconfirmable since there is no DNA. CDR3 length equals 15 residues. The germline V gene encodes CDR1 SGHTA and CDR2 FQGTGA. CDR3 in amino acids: CASSLTGGSTDTQYF.

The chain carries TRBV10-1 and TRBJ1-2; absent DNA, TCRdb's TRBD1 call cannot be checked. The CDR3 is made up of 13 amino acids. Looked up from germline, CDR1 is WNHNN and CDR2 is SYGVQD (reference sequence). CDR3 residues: CASRGGRNYGYTF.

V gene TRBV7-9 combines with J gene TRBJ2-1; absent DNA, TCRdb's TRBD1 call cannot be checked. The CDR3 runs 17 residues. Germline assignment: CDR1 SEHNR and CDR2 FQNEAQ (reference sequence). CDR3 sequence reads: CASSLWSGQGTYNEQFF.

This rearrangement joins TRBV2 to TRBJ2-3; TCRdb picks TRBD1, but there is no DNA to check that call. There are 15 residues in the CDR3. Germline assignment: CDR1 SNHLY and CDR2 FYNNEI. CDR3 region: CANTHRDRSTDTQYF.

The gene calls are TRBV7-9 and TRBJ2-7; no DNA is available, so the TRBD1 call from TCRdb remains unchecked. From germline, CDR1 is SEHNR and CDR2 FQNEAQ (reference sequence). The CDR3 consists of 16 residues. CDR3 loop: CASSQGVPGDSYEQYF.